The rows below give T cell receptor beta chains drawn from one sample of a study of identifying expanded T cells in peripheral blood. TCRdb's table, derived via immunoSEQ multiplex PCR, lists solely in-frame clones and lacks some. This table holds roughly 100,000 clones, around nine tenths found once. Sequenced sample: blood. All receptors derive from a person aged 18-69 years in good health. Both conserved end residues are part of each CDR3. D genes are given only for firm matches. Not every row has a clone size; where given, it reads once, few, many or a size class.

size: .; D: .; J: TRBJ2-1; V: TRBV9; CDR3: CASSASGTGRWNEQFF; DNA: TGTGCCAGCAGCGCCTCCGGGACTGGGAGATGGAATGAGCAGTTCTTC
size: .; D: TRBD2; J: TRBJ2-2; V: TRBV5-1; CDR3: CASSLASLAGSGELFF; DNA: TGCGCCAGCAGCTTGGCCTCGTTAGCGGGAAGCGGGGAGCTGTTTTTT
size: .; D: .; J: TRBJ1-4; V: TRBV19; CDR3: CATLNPRNEKLFF; DNA: TGTGCCACCCTAAACCCTCGTAATGAAAAACTGTTTTTT
size: .; D: TRBD1; J: TRBJ1-1; V: TRBV18; CDR3: CASSGLRQGGAEAFF; DNA: TGTGCCAGCTCGGGACTTAGACAGGGAGGGGCTGAAGCTTTCTTT
size: few; D: .; J: TRBJ1-1; V: TRBV30; CDR3: CAWSLQGTGNTEAFF; DNA: TGTGCCTGGAGTTTACAGGGCACGGGGAACACTGAAGCTTTCTTT
size: .; D: TRBD2; J: TRBJ2-1; V: TRBV2; CDR3: CASRGTSRDEQFF; DNA: TGTGCCAGCAGGGGGACTAGCCGGGATGAGCAGTTCTTC
size: .; D: .; J: TRBJ2-7; V: TRBV28; CDR3: CASVRDKSSYEQYF; DNA: TGTGCCAGCGTGAGGGACAAAAGCTCCTACGAGCAGTACTTC
size: .; D: .; J: TRBJ2-7; V: TRBV5-8; CDR3: CASSLDGSSYEQYF; DNA: TGTGCCAGCAGCTTGGACGGGAGCTCCTACGAGCAGTACTTC
size: .; D: .; J: TRBJ2-7; V: TRBV6-5; CDR3: CASSPDVGSYEQYF; DNA: TGTGCCAGCAGCCCGGACGTTGGGTCCTACGAGCAGTACTTC
size: .; D: .; J: TRBJ1-2; V: TRBV19; CDR3: CASRYLRDLNNYGYTF; DNA: TGTGCCAGTAGATACCTCCGGGACCTTAATAACTATGGCTACACCTTC
size: .; D: .; J: TRBJ2-5; V: TRBV5-1; CDR3: CASSLEGMGETQYF; DNA: TGCGCCAGCAGCTTGGAGGGAATGGGAGAGACCCAGTACTTC
size: .; D: .; J: TRBJ1-2; V: TRBV9; CDR3: CASSVGGANYGYTF; DNA: TGTGCCAGCAGCGTAGGGGGCGCTAACTATGGCTACACCTTC
size: .; D: TRBD2; J: TRBJ2-3; V: TRBV7-2; CDR3: CASSVQTSGRARDTQYF; DNA: TGTGCCAGCAGCGTCCAGACTAGCGGGAGGGCCAGAGATACGCAGTATTTT
size: .; D: .; J: TRBJ2-1; V: TRBV7-8; CDR3: CASSHDREQFF; DNA: TGTGCCAGCAGCCACGATCGCGAGCAGTTCTTC